The next 15 T cell receptor beta chains were all read from a single sample in a study of blood T cell repertoires in COVID-19 (dated by TCRdb to about 2020). Library preparation employed the immunoSEQ multiplex PCR assay. Held by TCRdb, this immuneACCESS table contains in-frame sequences only and omits some clones. Under half of the omission traces to an unresolved V gene where checked; the cause of the rest is unknown. Counted in this sample were 200,000 to 250,000 clones; roughly 75% of them appeared once. Roughly 6% of the sample belongs to the ten largest clones. The material sequenced was peripheral blood. These receptors originate from a woman in her 70s with acute or convalescent COVID-19.

The chain carries TRBV13 and TRBJ2-3, with D possibly TRBD2 on 7 matching bases. The germline V gene has CDR1 PRHDT and CDR2 FYEKMQ (reference sequence). The V gene lost 5 bases and the J gene lost 4 bases, with 13 bases spanning the gap. The CDR3 extends over 14 amino acids. CDR3: CASSRGGGADTQYF. The CDR3 DNA reads as TGTGCCAGCAGCCGAGGGGGGGGCGCAGATACGCAGTATTTT.

The chain employs TRBV5-4 and TRBJ2-4, with D perhaps TRBD2 (5 bases). This CDR3 has 15 amino acids. Germline V lookup: CDR1 SGHNT, CDR2 YYREEE (reference sequence). Trimming took 0 bases from V and 7 from J, leaving 14 bases between them. In DNA, the CDR3 is TGTGCCAGCAGCTTGGCGGGAATAGCGACCAACATTCAGTACTTC. Translated, it gives CASSLAGIATNIQYF.

The chain is built from TRBV19 and TRBJ1-2; possibly TRBD1 for D (5 bases). V was clipped by 7 bases and J by 8 bases, with 17 bases between them. Germline CDR1 LNHDA, CDR2 SQIVND (reference sequence). This CDR3 has 13 residues. DNA of the CDR3: TGTGCCAGTACCGGGTCAGGGTTCTACGGCTACACCTTC. It specifies CASTGSGFYGYTF. The entire variable domain, with the rest obtained from reference TRBV19 and TRBJ1-2, is as follows: DGGITQSPKYLFRKEGQNVTLSCEQNLNHDAMYWYRQDPGQGLRLIYYSQIVNDFQKGDIAEGYSVSREKKESFPLTVTSAQKNPTAFYLCASTGSGFYGYTFGSGTRLTVV.

This chain joins TRBV4-2 and TRBJ2-1, with 7 bases lining up with TRBD1. The V gene's germline CDR1 is LGHNA and CDR2 YNFKEQ. The junction had 3 bases not matched to a gene; V was cut back by 0 bases and J by 1 base. CDR3 length equals 16 residues. CDR3 DNA sequence: TGTGCCAGCAGCCAAGAAAGGGGGCTTTCCTACAATGAGCAGTTCTTC. It translates to CASSQERGLSYNEQFF.

V is TRBV29-1 and J is TRBJ1-1, with 8 bases aligning to TRBD1. This CDR3 comprises 13 residues. Per the germline V gene, CDR1 is SQVTM and CDR2 is ANQGSEA. V dropped 5 bases and J dropped 1; count of bases not matched to a gene: 3. CDR3 loop: CSVKGQGNTEAFF. In nucleotides, the CDR3 is TGCAGCGTTAAAGGACAGGGGAACACTGAAGCTTTCTTT.

This clone was counted only a few times. The CDR3 DNA is TGCGCCAGCAAGGACTATGGGGCTGAAGCTTTCTTT. The encoded protein is CASKDYGAEAFF. The chain links TRBV10-2 to TRBJ1-1; no definite D call. The V gene's germline CDR1 is WSHSY and CDR2 SAAADI. The CDR3 runs 12 residues. V was pared by 7 bases and J by 6 bases, with 12 bases between.

This clone was seen just once. The chain combines TRBV2 with TRBJ2-3; TRBD1 might be the D (5 bases). V lost 2 bases and J 0 bases, leaving 9 bases between the germline ends. Germline V gene sequence: CDR1 SNHLY, CDR2 FYNNEI. The CDR3 loop spans 15 amino acids. The CDR3 spells CASSESQGSTDTQYF. CDR3 coding DNA: TGTGCCAGCAGTGAATCGCAGGGCAGCACAGATACGCAGTATTTT.

CDR3 bases: TGTGCCAGCAGCCCTGACACCAGAGAGACCCAGTACTTC. It specifies CASSPDTRETQYF. The V gene is TRBV2, the J gene TRBJ2-5; D is uncertain. V shed 6 bases and J shed 4 bases, with 12 bases lying between them. CDR3 length: 13 residues. Germline CDR1 is SNHLY and CDR2 is FYNNEI.

The V gene is TRBV29-1, the J gene TRBJ1-1, with 8 bases aligning to TRBD1. Germline V gives CDR1 SQVTM, CDR2 ANQGSEA. The CDR3 has 15 residues. Trimming cost V 2 bases and J 4 bases; bases outside gene matches: 9. The CDR3 nucleotides are TGCAGCGTTGAAATCCACAGGGGGAGGGTCACTGAAGCTTTCTTT. As protein: CSVEIHRGRVTEAFF.

The V call is TRBV19, the J call TRBJ2-1, with D maybe TRBD1 (5 bases). Germline values: CDR1 LNHDA, CDR2 SQIVND (reference sequence). The CDR3 runs to 15 residues. The CDR3 bases are TGTGCTAGTCAGTTGGTGTGGCAGGGATACAATGAGCAGTTCTTC. Translated, it gives CASQLVWQGYNEQFF.

The chain has TRBV28 and TRBJ1-2, with 7 positions matching TRBD1. V was clipped by 2 bases and J by 7 bases; unmatched bases: 7. There are 14 residues in the CDR3. The germline gives CDR1 MDHEN, CDR2 SYDVKM. The CDR3 DNA reads as TGTGCCAGCAGTTTAAACAGGGGCGGCGGTGGCTACACCTTC. Encoded protein: CASSLNRGGGGYTF.

This chain connects TRBV2 to TRBJ2-7; D gene unclear. The CDR3 loop spans 13 amino acids. V lost 5 bases to trimming and J lost 2 bases, with 10 bases between them. The germline gives CDR1 SNHLY, CDR2 FYNNEI. CDR3 in DNA: TGTGCCAGCAGTACCGGGTCAGCCTACGAGCAGTACTTC. Translating it yields CASSTGSAYEQYF.

In this sample, this clone turned up many times. The chain combines TRBV7-6 with TRBJ1-2; TRBD1 matches 8 bases. Germline V gene data show CDR1 as SGHVS and CDR2 as FNYEAQ. The V segment lost 5 bases and the J segment 7 bases; nucleotides outside the gene matches: 6. The CDR3 contains 13 residues. CDR3 sequence reads: CASSLGQASGYTF. The CDR3 coding sequence is TGTGCCAGCAGCCTGGGACAGGCTTCTGGCTACACCTTC.

This rearrangement joins TRBV2 to TRBJ1-1; D is unclear. The germline V gene encodes CDR1 SNHLY and CDR2 FYNNEI. This CDR3 has 12 amino acids. Trimming cost V 4 bases and J 7 bases, with 10 bases left between them. As DNA, the CDR3 is TGTGCCAGCAGTGCTACCACTCTTGAAGCTTTCTTT. Its protein product is CASSATTLEAFF.

This clone showed up just a few times. The V call is TRBV28, the J call TRBJ1-4; possibly TRBD1 for D (5 bases). Germline lookup yields CDR1 MDHEN and CDR2 SYDVKM. The CDR3 has 15 residues. V was clipped by 2 bases and J by 8 bases, with 15 bases between them. CDR3 in amino acids: CASSLRGSRVEKLFF. CDR3 nucleotide sequence: TGTGCCAGCAGTTTACGGGGGTCTAGGGTCGAAAAACTGTTTTTT.